This is a list of T cell receptor beta chains from one sample in a study of T cells in Graves' hyperthyroidism and ophthalmopathy. In TCRdb, the multiplex PCR reads were re-called with MiXCR into one record per CDR3 protein. Here the sample spans about 640,000 distinct CDR3 sequences, 45% being singletons. The sample consisted of peripheral blood or thyroid tissue (not recorded which). All receptors come from an adult man with Graves' disease, either hyperthyroidism or ophthalmopathy (not recorded which). Both conserved end residues are trimmed from each CDR3.

v_call	cdr3_aa
TRBV29-1	SVADGQVEAREY
TRBV5-6	ASSQSATLHEQY
TRBV7-9	ASSQDPGLREQY
TRBV29-1	SVSGTRGNTEAF
TRBV29-1	SGTTGGASEKLF
TRBV7-9	ASSSPFFYQETQY
TRBV3-1	ASSQADRGTQY
TRBV12-3/TRBV12-4	ASLPGGNTEAF
TRBV24-1	ATSDGTGVHEQY
TRBV19	ASRTAGRETQY
TRBV5-1	ASSWDPPSSGANVLT
TRBV25-1	AWSSSDRDNTEAF
TRBV7-9	ASSAPQQRGNTEAF
TRBV2	TSSLMAGNTYEQY
TRBV7-2	ASSVGRADGYT
TRBV5-1	ASSLWQGAYEQY
TRBV7-2	ASSQELGGTEQY
TRBV24-1	ATSDSGGGTSGELF
TRBV20-1	SARDRDRVVAEAF
TRBV7-9	ASSLGEYEQY
TRBV24-1	ATSDLTGEVY
TRBV7-8	ASRADRGVTEAF
TRBV6-1	ASSRQGLNEQY
TRBV7-2	ASSLAGTSGAYEQY
TRBV10-3	ATKMGQGYGYT